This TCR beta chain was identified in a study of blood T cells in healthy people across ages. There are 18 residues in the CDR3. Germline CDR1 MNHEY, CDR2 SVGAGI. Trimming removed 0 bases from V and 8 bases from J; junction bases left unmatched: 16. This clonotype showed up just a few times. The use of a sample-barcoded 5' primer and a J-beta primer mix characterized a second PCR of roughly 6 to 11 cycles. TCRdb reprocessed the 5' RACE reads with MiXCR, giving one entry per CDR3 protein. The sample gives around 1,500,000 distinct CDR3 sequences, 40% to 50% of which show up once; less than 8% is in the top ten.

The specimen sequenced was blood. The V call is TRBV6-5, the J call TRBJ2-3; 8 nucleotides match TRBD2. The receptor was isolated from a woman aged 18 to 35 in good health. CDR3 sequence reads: CASSYSKYRTSSDLTQYF. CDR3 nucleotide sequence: TGTGCCAGCAGTTACTCGAAGTATCGGACTAGCTCCGACCTTACGCAGTATTTT.